Below, 3 T cell receptor beta chains from the same sample are listed, as sequenced in a study of T cells expressing NK-cell markers. TCRdb reprocessed the 5' RACE reads and reports one entry per CDR3 protein, with no DNA. This listing includes hundreds of thousands of distinct CDR3 sequences. Sample: blood T cells: a sorted CD56 or NKG2C T cell subset, CD4+ or CD8+ T cells, or bulk PBMC T cells (not recorded which). The receptors were gathered from a woman aged 18 to 75 in good health.

The genes are TRBV6-2 or TRBV6-3 and TRBJ2-2; there is no DNA to check the TCRdb D call of TRBD2. CDR3 length: 12 amino acids. Germline V CDR1 and CDR2: MNHEY, SVGEGT. CDR3: CASSPLPGELFF.

V is TRBV30 and J is TRBJ2-3. The CDR3 runs to 15 residues. Germline V CDR1 and CDR2: GTSNPN, SVGIG (reference sequence). CDR3 sequence: CAWSGQGYSTDTQYF.

V usage is TRBV20-1 and J usage is TRBJ1-4; TCRdb selects TRBD1, and the lack of DNA leaves this call unchecked. The germline V gene has CDR1 DFQATT and CDR2 SNEGSKA (reference sequence). The CDR3 is 14 residues long. CDR3 sequence: CSADRGPTNEKLFF.